A single sample is the source of the 21 T cell receptor beta chains below, sequenced in a study of shared clonotypes between healthy human individuals. The naive CD8 population came from CD45RO-negative cells selected for CCR7, without terminally differentiated effector memory CD45RA+ cells. Method: immunoSEQ multiplex PCR; TCRdb's copy keeps in-frame clones and lacks some. The sample carries over 2 million clones, over 85% recorded once. The sequencing input was naive CD8+ T cells sorted from blood. The receptors originated from a man aged 18 to 30 in good health.

The chain combines TRBV9 with TRBJ2-5, with 8 positions matching TRBD1. CDR1 is SGDLS, CDR2 YYNGEE, per germline. J lost 1 base, V lost 5 bases, and 4 bases had no gene match. This CDR3 has 14 residues. This CDR3 is CASRDRACQETQYF. The CDR3 DNA reads TGTGCCAGCAGGGACAGGGCATGCCAAGAGACCCAGTACTTC.

V gene TRBV11-1 combines with J gene TRBJ2-5, with 7 positions matching TRBD1. This CDR3 has 14 amino acids. With 1 base clipped from V and 5 bases from J, the junction kept 4 bases outside the gene matches. Per the germline V gene, CDR1 is SGHAT and CDR2 is FQDESV (reference sequence). Here the CDR3 reads CASSLGRGLETQYF. CDR3 DNA: TGTGCCAGCAGCTTAGGTAGGGGGCTGGAGACCCAGTACTTC.

J is TRBJ1-1 and V is TRBV4-1; maybe TRBD1 (5 bases). CDR1 MGHRA and CDR2 YSYEKL come from the germline V gene. The germline V and J ends were trimmed by 3 bases and 3 bases, with 14 bases remaining between them. CDR3 size: 15 residues. The CDR3 loop is CASSQGGGRDTEAFF. For the CDR3, the DNA is TGCGCCAGCAGCCAGGGCGGGGGGAGAGACACTGAAGCTTTCTTT.

This clone appeared once. The V and J genes are TRBV7-2 and TRBJ2-5, with D unresolved. Trimming shortened V by 10 bases and J by 2 bases, and 11 bases separated the two germline ends. The CDR3 runs to 12 residues. The germline gives CDR1 SGHTA, CDR2 FQGNSA. The CDR3 DNA reads TGTGCCACCCTCTCCAGTCAAGAGACCCAGTACTTC. Its protein product is CATLSSQETQYF. The full variable domain, in which reference TRBV7-2 and TRBJ2-5 provide the parts outside the CDR3, is GAGVSQSPSNKVTEKGKDVELRCDPISGHTALYWYRQSLGQGLEFLIYFQGNSAPDKSGLPSDRFSAERTGGSVSTLTIQRTQQEDSAVYLCATLSSQETQYFGPGTRLLVL.

This clone was found once. The V and J genes are TRBV7-8 and TRBJ1-2; D is unresolved. Germline-derived CDR1 and CDR2 are SGHVS and FQNEAQ. V lost 2 bases to trimming and J lost 0 bases, with 13 bases between them. The CDR3 totals 16 residues. CDR3 loop: CASSLTGLEANYGYTF. In DNA, the CDR3 is TGTGCCAGCAGCTTAACTGGGTTGGAGGCTAACTATGGCTACACCTTC.

The V gene is TRBV28, the J gene TRBJ2-3, with 7 bases aligning to TRBD2. This CDR3 has 13 amino acids. CDR1 and CDR2 (germline): MDHEN, SYDVKM. Unmatched junction bases numbered 11, after V lost 5 bases and J lost 12 bases. CDR3 sequence reads: CASSGGVLLYQYF. The CDR3 DNA follows: TGTGCCAGCAGTGGGGGGGTCCTCTTGTACCAGTATTTT.

The chain carries TRBV27 and TRBJ1-6; D ambiguous. CDR3 length equals 13 residues. Trimming removed 4 bases from V and 8 bases from J, with 9 bases in between. Looked up from germline, CDR1 is MNHEY and CDR2 is SMNVEV (reference sequence). CDR3 region: CASSSDQYSPLHF. As DNA, the CDR3 is TGTGCCAGCAGTTCTGATCAGTATTCACCCCTCCACTTT.

This chain connects TRBV30 to TRBJ2-1; D possibly uses TRBD1 or TRBD2 (6 bases each). There are 14 residues in the CDR3. CDR1 and CDR2 (germline): GTSNPN, SVGIG (reference sequence). The germline V and J ends were trimmed by 0 bases and 8 bases, with 14 bases remaining between them. The CDR3 sequence is CAWSVLGGLDEQFF. In nucleotides, the CDR3 is TGTGCCTGGAGTGTTTTGGGGGGCCTCGATGAGCAGTTCTTC.

The rearrangement joins TRBV6-5 to TRBJ1-5, with a possible D match to TRBD1 (6 bases). The length of the CDR3 is 15 residues. Per the germline V gene, CDR1 is MNHEY and CDR2 is SVGAGI. Trimming cost V 6 bases and J 0 bases, with 12 bases left between them. The CDR3 loop reads CASSPTGFSNQPQHF. CDR3 DNA sequence: TGTGCCAGCAGCCCGACAGGATTTAGCAATCAGCCCCAGCATTTT.

The V and J genes are TRBV7-2 and TRBJ1-4, with 7 nucleotides matching TRBD1. The germline gives CDR1 SGHTA, CDR2 FQGNSA. CDR3 length equals 16 residues. Trimming cost V 1 base and J 8 bases; bases outside gene matches: 10. CDR3 in amino acids: CASSLELEGAGEKLFF. The CDR3 coding sequence is TGTGCCAGCAGCTTAGAACTCGAGGGGGCAGGGGAAAAACTGTTTTTT.

The chain links TRBV4-3 to TRBJ1-1; D not resolved. This CDR3 is 14 amino acids long. The ends were cut back, 0 bases at V and 8 bases at J, with 13 bases in the middle. Per the germline V gene, CDR1 is LGHNA and CDR2 is YSLEER. CDR3 bases: TGCGCCAGCAGCCAAGATGATGGGCAAATCGAAGCTTTCTTT. Its protein product is CASSQDDGQIEAFF.

This clone was observed a handful of times. This sequence joins TRBV30 and TRBJ1-1; D uncertain. CDR1 and CDR2 from the germline V gene are GTSNPN and SVGIG (reference sequence). This CDR3 is built from 12 residues. The V gene lost 7 bases and the J gene lost 1 base, with 10 bases spanning the gap. The DNA of the CDR3 is TGTGCCTTACGGACGGAGAACACTGAAGCTTTCTTT. It encodes CALRTENTEAFF.

The chain recombines TRBV6-6 with TRBJ1-1; D not resolved. V was trimmed by 0 bases and J by 1 base, leaving 12 bases between them. The CDR3 extends over 16 amino acids. Germline V CDR1 and CDR2: MNHNY, SVGAGI (reference sequence). The CDR3 bases are TGTGCCAGCAGTTACTCTCTTTGGGCAGCGAACACTGAAGCTTTCTTT. The encoded protein is CASSYSLWAANTEAFF.

The rearrangement joins TRBV30 to TRBJ2-1, with a tentative D call TRBD1 (5 bases). The CDR3 loop spans 13 amino acids. The germline V gene has CDR1 GTSNPN and CDR2 SVGIG (reference sequence). V lost 0 bases and J lost 6, with 9 bases in between. CDR3 region: CAWSVQVSNEQFF. For the CDR3, the DNA is TGTGCCTGGAGTGTACAGGTTAGCAATGAGCAGTTCTTC.

With respect to this clone: The same CDR3 arises from other DNA sequences in this sample as well. This rearrangement joins TRBV9 to TRBJ2-5; a possible D gene is TRBD2 (6 bases). Between the trimmed V and J ends, which lost 0 bases and 2 bases, there was a span of 8 bases. This CDR3 is 14 amino acids long. Looked up from germline, CDR1 is SGDLS and CDR2 is YYNGEE. The CDR3 region has the DNA TGTGCCAGCAGCGTAGCGGGGGTGCAAGAGACCCAGTACTTC. As protein: CASSVAGVQETQYF. Full variable domain (outside the CDR3, taken from reference TRBV9 and TRBJ2-5): DSGVTQTPKHLITATGQRVTLRCSPRSGDLSVYWYQQSLDQGLQFLIQYYNGEERAKGNILERFSAQQFPDLHSELNLSSLELGDSALYFCASSVAGVQETQYFGPGTRLLVL.

The chain couples TRBV10-1 to TRBJ1-6, with 9 bases fitting TRBD1. The CDR3 consists of 14 residues. J lost 9 bases, V lost 7 bases, and 7 bases had no gene match. Germline V gene data show CDR1 as WNHNN and CDR2 as SYGVQD (reference sequence). This CDR3 is CASTGTGWRSPLHF. CDR3 coding DNA: TGCGCCAGCACCGGGACAGGGTGGCGTTCACCCCTCCACTTT.

This sequence joins TRBV11-2 and TRBJ2-7; a possible D gene is TRBD2 (6 bases). CDR1 and CDR2 from the germline V gene are SGHAT and FQNNGV. The CDR3 is 15 residues long. V dropped 1 base and J dropped 4 bases, with 14 bases sitting between them. The CDR3 loop is CASSLVAGFGYEQYF. The CDR3, as DNA: TGTGCCAGCAGCTTAGTCGCGGGATTTGGTTACGAGCAGTACTTC.

This chain uses TRBV12-1 with TRBJ2-3. TRBV12-1 is noted as a pseudogene. This CDR3 spans 19 amino acids. The CDR3 coding sequence is TGTGCCAGCAGCATGACAGGGAGCCAAAACAGCGGGGGCACAGATACGCAGTATTTT. Amino acids: CASSMTGSQNSGGTDTQYF.

The V gene is TRBV7-2, the J gene TRBJ1-1; maybe TRBD1 (6 bases). The V end lost 6 bases, the J end lost 0 bases, and 11 bases lay between the germline ends. CDR1 is SGHTA, CDR2 FQGNSA, per germline. CDR3 length equals 14 residues. CDR3 loop: CASSYQGLNTEAFF. In DNA form, the CDR3 reads TGTGCCAGCAGTTATCAGGGGTTGAACACTGAAGCTTTCTTT. Based on the CDR3 plus reference TRBV7-2 and TRBJ1-1, the full variable domain is GAGVSQSPSNKVTEKGKDVELRCDPISGHTALYWYRQSLGQGLEFLIYFQGNSAPDKSGLPSDRFSAERTGGSVSTLTIQRTQQEDSAVYLCASSYQGLNTEAFFGQGTRLTVV.

The chain uses TRBV6-5 and TRBJ2-1, with TRBD1 matching 8 bases. The length of the CDR3 is 15 residues. Germline CDR1 is MNHEY and CDR2 is SVGAGI. The V gene end was trimmed by 2 bases and the J gene end by 3 bases; junction bases not matched to a gene: 3. The CDR3 coding sequence is TGTGCCAGCAGTTACGTGACAGGGGTCTACAATGAGCAGTTCTTC. It yields the protein CASSYVTGVYNEQFF.

V is TRBV28 and J is TRBJ1-3; tentative D call: TRBD1 (6 bases). The CDR3 extends over 16 amino acids. With 5 bases removed from V and 0 bases from J, the gap between germline ends came to 14 bases. Germline CDR1 is MDHEN and CDR2 is SYDVKM. CDR3 in amino acids: CASSLRQAYSGNTIYF. In DNA, the CDR3 is TGTGCCAGCAGTCTCAGACAGGCATACTCTGGAAACACCATATATTTT.